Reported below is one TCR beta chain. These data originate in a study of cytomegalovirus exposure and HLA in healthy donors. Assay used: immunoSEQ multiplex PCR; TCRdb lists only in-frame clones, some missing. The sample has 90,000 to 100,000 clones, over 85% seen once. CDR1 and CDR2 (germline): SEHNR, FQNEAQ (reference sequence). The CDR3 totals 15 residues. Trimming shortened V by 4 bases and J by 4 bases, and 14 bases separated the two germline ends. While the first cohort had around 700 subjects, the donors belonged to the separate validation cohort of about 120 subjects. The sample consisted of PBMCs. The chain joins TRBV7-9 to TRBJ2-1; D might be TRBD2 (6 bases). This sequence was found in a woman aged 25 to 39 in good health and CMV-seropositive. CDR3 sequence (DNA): TGTGCCAGCAGCTCCTCAGGAGGGCGGTACAATGAGCAGTTCTTC. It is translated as CASSSSGGRYNEQFF.